This T cell receptor beta chain was recovered during a study of long-term antiretroviral therapy in people with HIV. Overall study context: When the earliest samples were collected, ART was typically delayed until CD4 counts fell.

Runs used v3.0 of the immunoSEQ assay and were done at survey level. The protocol was immunoSEQ multiplex PCR, while the TCRdb copy is restricted to in-frame clones and leaves out a portion. The sample lists about 20,000 clones; 80% to 90% were seen once. Germline trimming cut 7 bases from V and 6 bases from J; bases unmatched to any gene: 8. The CDR3 loop spans 13 amino acids. The V gene's germline CDR1 is SGHRS and CDR2 YFSETQ. This rearrangement joins TRBV5-1 to TRBJ1-2; 8 bases agree with TRBD1. The sequencing used unsorted PBMCs, collected 1.9 years after starting antiretroviral therapy. This clonotype was sampled from a woman in her 50s with HIV. In nucleotides, the CDR3 is TGCGCCAGCTCGACAGGGGCCGCCGATGGCTACACCTTC. This translates into CASSTGAADGYTF.